Following are 30 T cell receptor beta chains from one sample sequenced in a study of control samples from healthy donors and cancer patients. Clones were read by immunoSEQ multiplex PCR, and TCRdb kept only the in-frame ones, dropping some. The sample carries about 170,000 clones, 85% to 95% recorded once. The sequencing sample was made of blood. These receptors were taken from a woman under 30 in good health.

Turning to this clone: Sequence at one end of the junction differs from germline and may be a read error. The chain links TRBV11-2 to TRBJ2-2; 8 bases agree with TRBD1. CDR1 is SGHAT, CDR2 FQNNGV, per germline. The CDR3 length is 14 residues. DNA of the CDR3: TGTGCCAGCAGCCTAGACAGGGGCGCCGGGGAGCTGTTTTTT. As protein: CASSLDRGAGELFF.

The chain joins TRBV19 to TRBJ2-2; D gene unclear. Germline V gene lookup returns CDR1 LNHDA and CDR2 SQIVND (reference sequence). The V end was cut by 3 bases, the J end by 4 bases, with 15 bases between. The CDR3 loop spans 16 amino acids. CDR3 amino acids: CASSIRSPWGTGELFF. The DNA for the CDR3 is TGTGCCAGTAGTATTCGTTCCCCTTGGGGCACCGGGGAGCTGTTTTTT. Combining the CDR3 with reference TRBV19 and TRBJ2-2 gives the whole variable domain DGGITQSPKYLFRKEGQNVTLSCEQNLNHDAMYWYRQDPGQGLRLIYYSQIVNDFQKGDIAEGYSVSREKKESFPLTVTSAQKNPTAFYLCASSIRSPWGTGELFFGEGSRLTVL.

V and J are TRBV10-1 and TRBJ1-1; no firm D call. The CDR3 has 14 residues. Germline V gene data show CDR1 as WNHNN and CDR2 as SYGVQD (reference sequence). Trimming left V 5 bases short and J 5 bases short, with 15 bases between. The chain's CDR3 is CASSPFATTTEAFF. The DNA for the CDR3 is TGCGCCAGCAGTCCCTTCGCGACAACTACTGAAGCTTTCTTT.

V is TRBV5-1 and J is TRBJ2-7; 7 nucleotides agree with TRBD1. The CDR3 is made up of 15 amino acids. Looked up from germline, CDR1 is SGHRS and CDR2 is YFSETQ. V shed 4 bases, J shed 6 bases, and the junction held 13 bases outside the gene matches. This CDR3 reads CASSKTGFAYGEQYF. The CDR3, as DNA: TGCGCCAGCAGCAAGACAGGGTTCGCTTATGGCGAGCAGTACTTC.

The CDR3 DNA is TGTGCCATTGGGGGCGGATCCTCTGGAAACACCATATATTTT. Protein: CAIGGGSSGNTIYF. The chain combines TRBV19 with TRBJ1-3; TRBD1 is a possible D gene (6 bases). Germline CDR1 reads LNHDA; CDR2 reads SQIVND (reference sequence). The CDR3 runs to 14 residues. The V gene lost 10 bases and the J gene lost 0 bases, with 13 bases spanning the gap. The whole variable domain, filled in from reference TRBV19 and TRBJ1-3, reads DGGITQSPKYLFRKEGQNVTLSCEQNLNHDAMYWYRQDPGQGLRLIYYSQIVNDFQKGDIAEGYSVSREKKESFPLTVTSAQKNPTAFYLCAIGGGSSGNTIYFGEGSWLTVV.

This clone was seen a single time. The gene calls are TRBV15 and TRBJ2-2; no firm D call. This CDR3 has 16 residues. Germline CDR1 LNHNV, CDR2 YYDKDF (reference sequence). Trimming pared 4 bases from V and 0 bases from J, leaving 12 bases between. CDR3 in amino acids: CATSILRMTNTGELFF. CDR3 in DNA: TGTGCCACCAGCATATTACGGATGACGAACACCGGGGAGCTGTTTTTT.

This chain connects TRBV12-3 or TRBV12-4 to TRBJ2-1; D uncertain. V lost 4 bases and J lost 13, with 11 bases in between. The CDR3 is 11 amino acids. The CDR3 nucleotides read TGTGCCAGCAGTTACGAGGAGCGCCAGTTCTTC. This translates into CASSYEERQFF.

V usage is TRBV10-1 and J usage is TRBJ2-1, with 7 bases aligning to TRBD2. This CDR3 is 15 amino acids long. Germline V lookup: CDR1 WNHNN, CDR2 SYGVQD (reference sequence). The ends lost 4 bases at V and 2 bases at J; junction bases unmatched: 5. The CDR3 bases are TGCGCCAGCAGTGGTGAGGGAGGGACCTACAATGAGCAGTTCTTC. Translation: CASSGEGGTYNEQFF.

The CDR3 sequence is CASSSGTDNQPQHF. The CDR3 region has the DNA TGTGCCAGCTCCTCCGGGACAGACAATCAGCCCCAGCATTTT. This chain uses TRBV7-9 with TRBJ1-5, with 7 bases aligning to TRBD1. This CDR3 is 14 amino acids long. V was pared by 8 bases and J by 3 bases, with 7 bases of the junction left unmatched. In germline, CDR1 is SEHNR, CDR2 FQNEAQ (reference sequence). Drawing the rest from reference TRBV7-9 and TRBJ1-5, the complete variable domain is DTGVSQNPRHKITKRGQNVTFRCDPISEHNRLYWYRQTLGQGPEFLTYFQNEAQLEKSRLLSDRFSAERPKGSFSTLEIQRTEQGDSAMYLCASSSGTDNQPQHFGDGTRLSIL.

This chain uses TRBV7-8 with TRBJ2-2; TRBD2 agrees at 9 bases. The ends lost 0 bases at V and 4 bases at J; junction bases unmatched: 21. Germline-derived CDR1 and CDR2 are SGHVS and FQNEAQ. The CDR3 is made up of 22 amino acids. The CDR3 loop reads CASSLARSRTSVATTPTGELFF. In nucleotides, the CDR3 is TGTGCCAGCAGCTTAGCGCGGTCCAGGACTAGCGTAGCCACCACCCCCACCGGGGAGCTGTTTTTT.

This clone was seen only once. The rearrangement uses TRBV3-1 (or the pseudogene TRBV3-2) and TRBJ2-1, with D possibly TRBD2 on 7 matching bases. Germline CDR1 is LGHDT and CDR2 is YNNKEL (reference sequence). The CDR3 loop spans 14 amino acids. The ends were cut back, 4 bases at V and 8 bases at J, with 15 bases in the middle. CDR3 in amino acids: CASSPRGGPHEQFF. The CDR3 DNA reads TGTGCCAGCAGCCCTAGGGGGGGGCCGCATGAGCAGTTCTTC.

The chain links TRBV14 to TRBJ2-2; TRBD2 matches 8 bases. V trimming: 4 bases; J trimming: 2 bases; junction bases outside the gene matches: 9. CDR3 length: 17 residues. Germline V lookup: CDR1 SGHDN, CDR2 FVKESK. DNA for the CDR3: TGTGCCAGCAGCCTTCTACTAGCGGCCCTCAACACCGGGGAGCTGTTTTTT. This codes for CASSLLLAALNTGELFF.

The CDR3 spells CSASTQGYSNQPQHF. The CDR3 coding sequence is TGCAGTGCTAGTACGCAGGGGTATAGCAATCAGCCCCAGCATTTT. The chain is built from TRBV20-1 and TRBJ1-5, with a tentative D call TRBD1 (6 bases). Germline V gene lookup returns CDR1 DFQATT and CDR2 SNEGSKA (reference sequence). The length of the CDR3 is 15 residues. V lost 3 bases and J 0 bases, leaving 12 bases between the germline ends.

The chain couples TRBV11-2 to TRBJ2-4, with 8 bases fitting TRBD2. V shed 0 bases, J shed 0 bases, and the junction held 13 bases outside the gene matches. Germline V gives CDR1 SGHAT, CDR2 FQNNGV. This CDR3 has 20 amino acids. CDR3 loop: CASSLEALTSDRLAKNIQYF. The CDR3 region has the DNA TGTGCCAGCAGCTTAGAAGCGCTGACTAGCGATCGCTTAGCCAAAAACATTCAGTACTTC.

The CDR3 DNA reads TGCGCCAGCAGCTTGGGGTTGGGGGGCGGAGAAACTGAAGCTTTCTTT. Its translation is CASSLGLGGGETEAFF. This rearrangement joins TRBV5-1 to TRBJ1-1; perhaps TRBD1 as D (6 bases). Trimming removed 0 bases at V and 5 bases at J, with 17 bases between. This CDR3 has 16 residues. Germline V gene data show CDR1 as SGHRS and CDR2 as YFSETQ.

The chain couples TRBV18 to TRBJ1-1; D is unclear. The length of the CDR3 is 14 residues. V was clipped by 6 bases and J by 3 bases, with 14 bases between them. Germline-derived CDR1 and CDR2 are KGHSH and LQKENI. The CDR3 nucleotides read TGTGCCAGCTCCTCGCTGGGGAGGGACACTGAAGCTTTCTTT. It yields the protein CASSSLGRDTEAFF.

This clone was observed a few times. The V and J genes are TRBV6-5 and TRBJ1-1, with D possibly matching TRBD1 (5 bases). Germline V gives CDR1 MNHEY, CDR2 SVGAGI. The V end was cut by 0 bases, the J end by 5 bases, with 13 bases between. The CDR3 is 15 amino acids. The CDR3 protein is CASSYSGRGRTEAFF. The CDR3 DNA is TGTGCCAGCAGTTACTCGGGACGAGGGAGAACTGAAGCTTTCTTT.

The rearrangement joins TRBV5-1 to TRBJ1-2; weak D call: TRBD1 (6 bases). The V and J ends lost 4 bases and 4 bases respectively, with 11 bases between them. This CDR3 is 13 amino acids long. Germline CDR1 is SGHRS and CDR2 is YFSETQ. The CDR3 protein is CASSPDRFYGYTF. CDR3 nucleotides: TGCGCCAGCAGCCCGGACAGATTCTATGGCTACACCTTC.

The chain has TRBV28 and TRBJ1-2; maybe TRBD1 (6 bases). CDR1 and CDR2 from the germline V gene are MDHEN and SYDVKM. The CDR3 is 14 amino acids. Trimming took off 8 bases at V and 0 bases at J, with 13 bases between the two ends. The CDR3 is CASGRDTANYGYTF. Written as DNA, the CDR3 is TGTGCCAGCGGCCGGGACACTGCTAACTATGGCTACACCTTC.

This chain joins TRBV5-5 and TRBJ1-5; D may be TRBD1 (5 bases). Germline V CDR1 and CDR2: SGHKS, YYEKEE (reference sequence). The germline V and J ends were trimmed by 3 bases and 9 bases, with 16 bases remaining between them. The CDR3 is 14 amino acids. The CDR3 sequence: CASSSDTSGGPQHF. The DNA of the CDR3 is TGTGCCAGCAGCTCTGACACGAGCGGGGGGCCCCAGCATTTT.

The rearrangement joins TRBV7-2 to TRBJ1-2; D perhaps matches TRBD1 (6 bases). CDR1 SGHTA and CDR2 FQGNSA come from the germline V gene. CDR3 size: 16 residues. Trimming cost V 1 base and J 6 bases, with 18 bases left between them. The CDR3 DNA is TGTGCCAGCAGCTTAGGAGGGGGGACTCCTATCGATGGCTACACCTTC. This encodes CASSLGGGTPIDGYTF.

A few counts support this clone. This sequence joins TRBV5-4 and TRBJ1-2; 7 positions match TRBD1. CDR3 length equals 13 residues. V shed 1 base and J 6 bases; nucleotides not matched to a gene: 3. The germline CDR1 and CDR2 sequences are SGHNT and YYREEE (reference sequence). CDR3 coding DNA: TGTGCCAGCAGCTTGAGGGGGCAAAATGGCTACACCTTC. Its protein is CASSLRGQNGYTF.

The chain combines TRBV5-4 with TRBJ1-1; TRBD1 matches at 8 bases. Germline-derived CDR1 and CDR2 are SGHNT and YYREEE (reference sequence). The J segment lost 0 bases and the V segment lost 3 bases, leaving 1 base of the junction unmatched. The CDR3 is 14 residues long. The CDR3 loop reads CASSWDRMNTEAFF. DNA of the CDR3: TGTGCCAGCAGCTGGGACAGGATGAACACTGAAGCTTTCTTT.

The V and J genes are TRBV12-3 or TRBV12-4 and TRBJ1-6; D is unclear. V gave up 5 bases and J gave up 7 bases, with 6 bases separating them. This CDR3 is 12 amino acids long. The CDR3 DNA reads as TGTGCCAGCAGTATGACGAATTCACCCCTCCACTTT. Encoded protein: CASSMTNSPLHF.

This rearrangement joins TRBV27 to TRBJ2-1; the D gene is possibly TRBD1 (6 bases). Germline loops: CDR1 MNHEY, CDR2 SMNVEV (reference sequence). The CDR3 is 15 amino acids. Trimming cost V 1 base and J 2 bases, with 9 bases left between them. CDR3 in DNA: TGTGCCAGCAGTTTATGGGGGACACCCTACAATGAGCAGTTCTTC. Its translation is CASSLWGTPYNEQFF.

For the CDR3, the DNA is TGCAGCGTGTCGACCGCCGCGGGAAACACCATATATTTT. Its translation is CSVSTAAGNTIYF. The genes are TRBV29-1 and TRBJ1-3; no clear D gene. The CDR3 consists of 13 residues. The germline CDR1 and CDR2 sequences are SQVTM and ANQGSEA. The ends were cut back, 6 bases at V and 4 bases at J, with 13 bases in the middle. The whole variable domain, filled in from reference TRBV29-1 and TRBJ1-3, reads SAVISQKPSRDICQRGTSLTIQCQVDSQVTMMFWYRQQPGQSLTLIATANQGSEATYESGFVIDKFPISRPNLTFSTLTVSNMSPEDSSIYLCSVSTAAGNTIYFGEGSWLTVV.

The chain carries TRBV15 and TRBJ2-1, with TRBD1 matching 8 bases. Germline trimming cut 8 bases from V and 4 bases from J; bases unmatched to any gene: 10. This CDR3 has 15 residues. Per the germline V gene, CDR1 is LNHNV and CDR2 is YYDKDF (reference sequence). CDR3 sequence (DNA): TGTGCCACCCGAACCGACAGGGGAATATACAATGAGCAGTTCTTC. Translating it yields CATRTDRGIYNEQFF.

This chain links TRBV12-3 or TRBV12-4 with TRBJ2-5, with 7 bases fitting TRBD2. The trim removed 6 bases at V and 10 bases at J, leaving 5 bases unmatched. The CDR3 is 11 amino acids. The CDR3 loop is CASSRAGDQYF. The CDR3 bases are TGTGCCAGCAGCCGCGCGGGGGACCAGTACTTC.

The chain carries TRBV10-3 and TRBJ1-1, with 8 bases matching TRBD1. V trimming: 4 bases; J trimming: 3 bases; junction bases outside the gene matches: 7. The CDR3 covers 15 residues. CDR1 and CDR2 from the germline V gene are ENHRY and SYGVKD. The CDR3 is CAISGWDRRDTEAFF. CDR3 coding DNA: TGTGCCATCAGTGGGTGGGACAGGCGGGACACTGAAGCTTTCTTT.

This clone was observed a handful of times. V gene TRBV4-1 combines with J gene TRBJ1-4, with D possibly TRBD1 on 5 matching bases. Germline V lookup: CDR1 MGHRA, CDR2 YSYEKL. Trimming stripped 4 bases from V and 8 bases from J, with 17 bases between. This CDR3 is 15 amino acids long. The CDR3 bases are TGCGCCAGCAGCCCCCACCGGGACCTCTACGAAAAACTGTTTTTT. This codes for CASSPHRDLYEKLFF.